The clone carrying this T cell receptor beta chain was detected many times. Its antigen is unidentified. The data originate from a study of blood T cells in healthy people across ages. Per sample, a minimum of 6 million PBMCs were isolated. The authors ran a second PCR of roughly 7 to 11 cycles using a sample-barcoded 5' primer and a J-beta primer mix. Each sample yielded at least 2.5 million CDR3-containing paired-end reads. In TCRdb, the 5' RACE reads were re-called with MiXCR into one record per CDR3 protein. The table includes about 1.6 million distinct CDR3 sequences, about 35% detected once. Study-level points and caveats: More naive CD4+ cells and higher diversity were found in long-lived than in aged donors.

The germline V and J ends were trimmed by 3 bases and 2 bases, with 11 bases remaining between them. Germline V gene data show CDR1 as DFQATT and CDR2 as SNEGSKA (reference sequence). CDR3 size: 13 residues. This receptor was taken from a woman in her twenties or thirties in good health. The chain has TRBV20-1 and TRBJ2-7; perhaps TRBD1 as D (6 bases). The sample consisted of blood. CDR3 region: CSASGDNPYEQYF. As DNA, the CDR3 is TGCAGTGCTAGTGGGGACAACCCCTACGAGCAGTACTTC.